This passage covers 20 T cell receptor beta chains from one sample sequenced in a study of graft-versus-host responses after intestinal transplantation. These receptors have no identified antigens. The table came from immunoSEQ multiplex PCR; TCRdb's copy has only in-frame clones and leaves some out. The sample yields about 120,000 clones, approximately 90% seen once. This specimen was unstimulated CD4+ T cells sorted from spleen or lymph node cells, taken before intestinal transplant. These TCRs come from a human donor who received an intestinal transplant.

This clone was seen only once. V usage is TRBV5-1 and J usage is TRBJ1-1; D ambiguous. Germline V gene data show CDR1 as SGHRS and CDR2 as YFSETQ. V lost 3 bases and J lost 7, with 13 bases in between. This CDR3 spans 13 amino acids. The CDR3 region is CASSYGDRVEAFF. CDR3 nucleotides: TGCGCCAGCAGCTATGGAGACCGAGTTGAAGCTTTCTTT.

V usage is TRBV19 and J usage is TRBJ2-1; D not resolved. Germline V gene sequence: CDR1 LNHDA, CDR2 SQIVND (reference sequence). The CDR3 totals 15 residues. Deletions cut 5 bases from V and 0 bases from J, with 11 bases between. The CDR3, as DNA: TGTGCCAGTAGTCGACCCTGGAGCTCCTACAATGAGCAGTTCTTC. Protein: CASSRPWSSYNEQFF. The variable domain in full, with the rest retrieved from reference TRBV19 and TRBJ2-1, is DGGITQSPKYLFRKEGQNVTLSCEQNLNHDAMYWYRQDPGQGLRLIYYSQIVNDFQKGDIAEGYSVSREKKESFPLTVTSAQKNPTAFYLCASSRPWSSYNEQFFGPGTRLTVL.

The rearrangement uses TRBV19 and TRBJ1-1; D is uncertain. V was trimmed by 8 bases and J by 1 base, leaving 5 bases between them. Looked up from germline, CDR1 is LNHDA and CDR2 is SQIVND (reference sequence). CDR3 length: 11 residues. CDR3 protein: CASVGNTEAFF. The CDR3 DNA is TGTGCCAGTGTCGGGAACACTGAAGCTTTCTTT.

The chain combines TRBV5-1 with TRBJ2-3; D may be TRBD1 (5 bases). The germline V gene encodes CDR1 SGHRS and CDR2 YFSETQ. V lost 4 bases, J lost 5 bases, and 14 bases lay in between. This CDR3 is built from 14 residues. The CDR3 sequence: CASSRSTDRDTQYF. CDR3 DNA: TGCGCCAGCAGCCGTTCGACAGACCGAGATACGCAGTATTTT.

The chain uses TRBV4-1 and TRBJ1-3, with D possibly TRBD1 on 5 matching bases. This CDR3 spans 17 amino acids. V gave up 0 bases and J gave up 3 bases, with 15 bases separating them. CDR1 MGHRA and CDR2 YSYEKL come from the germline V gene. CDR3 DNA: TGCGCCAGCAGCCAAGAGGCAGGGTGGACCTATGGAAACACCATATATTTT. Its protein product is CASSQEAGWTYGNTIYF.

The chain couples TRBV19 to TRBJ1-5; D gene ambiguous. This CDR3 comprises 15 residues. Trimming pared 3 bases from V and 7 bases from J, leaving 16 bases between. Per germline, CDR1 LNHDA and CDR2 SQIVND (reference sequence). The CDR3 coding sequence is TGTGCCAGTAGTATCGTCGGCGGCGCTGGGCAGCCCCAGCATTTT. Translating it yields CASSIVGGAGQPQHF.

The J gene is TRBJ2-3, the V gene TRBV7-9; 8 positions match TRBD2. Trimming at V came to 2 bases and at J to 6 bases, leaving 10 bases not matched to a gene. The CDR3 consists of 16 residues. CDR1 and CDR2 from the germline V gene are SEHNR and FQNEAQ (reference sequence). The CDR3 DNA reads as TGTGCCAGCAGCTTAACGGGCGGGGGGAGTAGGGATACGCAGTATTTT. It is translated as CASSLTGGGSRDTQYF.

This clone was counted a few times. The rearrangement links TRBV9 to TRBJ1-2; D ambiguous. The V and J ends lost 3 bases and 3 bases respectively, with 15 bases between them. The CDR3 covers 15 residues. Germline CDR1 is SGDLS and CDR2 is YYNGEE. The CDR3 here is CASSANQRGYYGYTF. CDR3 nucleotide sequence: TGTGCCAGCAGCGCAAACCAACGCGGATACTATGGCTACACCTTC.

This chain connects TRBV11-2 to TRBJ2-3; 7 bases map to TRBD2. Germline trimming cut 3 bases from V and 1 base from J; bases unmatched to any gene: 7. Germline loops: CDR1 SGHAT, CDR2 FQNNGV. This CDR3 is built from 16 residues. CDR3 nucleotides: TGTGCCAGCAGCTTCGGGGGGTGGCGGGGCACAGATACGCAGTATTTT. This gives the protein CASSFGGWRGTDTQYF. Variable domain in full (rest from reference TRBV11-2 and TRBJ2-3): EAGVAQSPRYKIIEKRQSVAFWCNPISGHATLYWYQQILGQGPKLLIQFQNNGVVDDSQLPKDRFSAERLKGVDSTLKIQPAKLEDSAVYLCASSFGGWRGTDTQYFGPGTRLTVL.

The V and J genes are TRBV5-1 and TRBJ1-4, with D hard to call. V was pared by 1 base and J by 4 bases, with 5 bases between. This CDR3 comprises 13 residues. CDR1 and CDR2 from the germline V gene are SGHRS and YFSETQ. In DNA, the CDR3 is TGCGCCAGCAGCTTGACGGGTAATGAAAAACTGTTTTTT. This sequence encodes CASSLTGNEKLFF.

This chain uses TRBV30 with TRBJ1-2, with 7 bases matching TRBD1. V was pared by 2 bases and J by 4 bases, with 7 bases of the junction left unmatched. This CDR3 is 14 amino acids long. CDR1 GTSNPN and CDR2 SVGIG come from the germline V gene (reference sequence). Written as DNA, the CDR3 is TGTGCCTGGAGTTTGAGACAGGGCTTCTATGGCTACACCTTC. Translating gives CAWSLRQGFYGYTF.

The rearrangement links TRBV2 to TRBJ2-4; D is possibly TRBD1 (6 bases). Germline V gene lookup returns CDR1 SNHLY and CDR2 FYNNEI. Trimming cost V 4 bases and J 2 bases, with 12 bases left between them. This CDR3 contains 15 residues. The CDR3 DNA reads TGTGCCAGCAGTGCGAGGACAGCTCCCAAAAACATTCAGTACTTC. It specifies CASSARTAPKNIQYF. Drawing the rest from reference TRBV2 and TRBJ2-4, the complete variable domain is EPEVTQTPSHQVTQMGQEVILRCVPISNHLYFYWYRQILGQKVEFLVSFYNNEISEKSEIFDDQFSVERPDGSNFTLKIRSTKLEDSAMYFCASSARTAPKNIQYFGAGTRLSVL.

The chain is built from TRBV7-9 and TRBJ2-7; no definite D call. Trimming left V 2 bases short and J 6 bases short, with 8 bases between. Germline V gives CDR1 SEHNR, CDR2 FQNEAQ (reference sequence). The CDR3 is 12 residues long. The CDR3 nucleotides are TGTGCCAGCAGCTTATCGCGGCGCGAGCAGTACTTC. Translated, it gives CASSLSRREQYF.

The rearrangement links TRBV25-1 to TRBJ2-7; D ambiguous. Germline CDR1 is MGHDK and CDR2 is SYGVNS. The CDR3 is 13 amino acids. V was pared by 1 base and J by 6 bases, with 10 bases between. CDR3 loop: CASSESPPREQYF. In DNA, the CDR3 is TGTGCCAGCAGTGAATCCCCCCCCCGCGAGCAGTACTTC.

The chain combines TRBV5-1 with TRBJ1-1, with TRBD1 as a possible D gene (5 bases). Germline V CDR1 and CDR2: SGHRS, YFSETQ. This CDR3 has 14 residues. Trimming shortened V by 7 bases and J by 0 bases, and 13 bases separated the two germline ends. Here the CDR3 reads CASSSEGMNTEAFF. CDR3 DNA sequence: TGCGCCAGCTCATCGGAGGGGATGAACACTGAAGCTTTCTTT.

The V and J genes are TRBV6-1 and TRBJ2-7; possible D gene TRBD2, 6 bases. This CDR3 is built from 15 residues. Trimming cost V 4 bases and J 0 bases, with 13 bases left between them. Germline V gene lookup returns CDR1 MNHNS and CDR2 SASEGT. The DNA of the CDR3 is TGTGCCAGCAGTGTGGGGGGATGGGGCTCCTACGAGCAGTACTTC. Protein product: CASSVGGWGSYEQYF.

This chain links TRBV19 with TRBJ1-2, with TRBD1 matching 8 bases. Trimming at V came to 1 base and at J to 2 bases, leaving 3 bases not matched to a gene. The V gene's germline CDR1 is LNHDA and CDR2 SQIVND (reference sequence). This CDR3 has 15 residues. The CDR3 region has the DNA TGTGCCAGTAGTATAGTACGGACAGGGAACTATGGCTACACCTTC. As protein: CASSIVRTGNYGYTF.

The J gene is TRBJ1-3, the V gene TRBV2, with D possibly matching TRBD1 (5 bases). V gave up 4 bases and J gave up 0 bases, with 13 bases separating them. The CDR3 totals 16 residues. CDR1 and CDR2 from the germline V gene are SNHLY and FYNNEI. CDR3 residues: CASSAEGAHSGNTIYF. Here the CDR3 DNA reads TGTGCCAGCAGTGCCGAAGGGGCTCACTCTGGAAACACCATATATTTT.

The rearrangement links TRBV21-1 to TRBJ2-1; no check of the table's D call, TRBD1, against the DNA was made. TRBV21-1 has pseudogene status. The CDR3 sequence is 14 residues long. As DNA, the CDR3 is TGTGCCAGCAGCAAGAGACAGTCCTACAATGAGCAGTTCTTC. Translating gives CASSKRQSYNEQFF.

V gene TRBV2 combines with J gene TRBJ2-2; D gene uncertain. CDR1 is SNHLY and CDR2 is FYNNEI in the germline V gene. This CDR3 is built from 13 residues. V was cut by 7 bases and J by 1 base, with 7 bases left in between. The CDR3 loop reads CASKSENTGELFF. The DNA for the CDR3 is TGTGCCAGCAAATCAGAGAACACCGGGGAGCTGTTTTTT. Together with reference TRBV2 and TRBJ2-2, the CDR3 gives the full variable domain: EPEVTQTPSHQVTQMGQEVILRCVPISNHLYFYWYRQILGQKVEFLVSFYNNEISEKSEIFDDQFSVERPDGSNFTLKIRSTKLEDSAMYFCASKSENTGELFFGEGSRLTVL.